Presented here are 25 T cell receptor beta chains from one specimen sequenced in a study of shared clonotypes between healthy human individuals. Sequencing was performed with immunoSEQ multiplex PCR; in TCRdb, only in-frame clones are kept and a portion is missing. The table has almost 700,000 clones, about 91% seen once. CD45RO-negative CD8 cells positively selected for CCR7 made up the naive population, which excluded terminally differentiated effector memory CD45RA+ cells. Specimen: naive CD8+ T cells sorted from blood. These TCRs come from a man aged 25-45 years in good health.

V usage is TRBV11-2 and J usage is TRBJ2-7; 10 bases line up with TRBD2. CDR3 size: 16 residues. The V segment lost 5 bases and the J segment 3 bases; nucleotides outside the gene matches: 10. Germline V gene data show CDR1 as SGHAT and CDR2 as FQNNGV. The CDR3 sequence is CASSPRAGGGDYEQYF. The DNA of the CDR3 is TGTGCCAGCAGCCCCCGAGCGGGGGGGGGAGACTACGAGCAGTACTTC.

The rearrangement links TRBV4-1 to TRBJ2-5; D is ambiguous. Trimming left V 4 bases short and J 1 base short, with 16 bases between. Looked up from germline, CDR1 is MGHRA and CDR2 is YSYEKL. The CDR3 spans 16 residues. CDR3 nucleotides: TGCGCCAGCAGCCCCCTAGACGTGGGTCCCCAAGAGACCCAGTACTTC. It specifies CASSPLDVGPQETQYF.

The V gene is TRBV2, the J gene TRBJ2-1; 9 nucleotides line up with TRBD1. V was clipped by 8 bases and J by 15 bases; unmatched bases: 5. Looked up from germline, CDR1 is SNHLY and CDR2 is FYNNEI. CDR3 length equals 10 residues. The CDR3 protein is CASSGTGLFF. Here the CDR3 DNA reads TGTGCCAGCTCGGGGACAGGGCTGTTCTTC.

Note on this clone: The same CDR3 also results from other DNA sequences found in this sample. This chain uses TRBV9 with TRBJ2-2; weak D call: TRBD2 (5 bases). The CDR3 is made up of 14 amino acids. Trimming removed 0 bases from V and 5 bases from J, with 8 bases in between. Germline V lookup: CDR1 SGDLS, CDR2 YYNGEE. In DNA form, the CDR3 reads TGTGCCAGCAGCGTAGGAGGGAGTACCGGGGAGCTGTTTTTT. Residues: CASSVGGSTGELFF. The variable domain in full, with the rest retrieved from reference TRBV9 and TRBJ2-2, is DSGVTQTPKHLITATGQRVTLRCSPRSGDLSVYWYQQSLDQGLQFLIQYYNGEERAKGNILERFSAQQFPDLHSELNLSSLELGDSALYFCASSVGGSTGELFFGEGSRLTVL.

The chain couples TRBV9 to TRBJ2-3; 10 bases map to TRBD2. Per germline, CDR1 SGDLS and CDR2 YYNGEE. There are 16 residues in the CDR3. The V and J ends lost 0 bases and 5 bases, in that order; junction bases with no gene match: 6. CDR3 in DNA: TGTGCCAGCAGCGTAGGGCTAGCGGGAGCGATAGATACGCAGTATTTT. This gives the protein CASSVGLAGAIDTQYF. The full variable domain, with the rest looked up from reference TRBV9 and TRBJ2-3, is DSGVTQTPKHLITATGQRVTLRCSPRSGDLSVYWYQQSLDQGLQFLIQYYNGEERAKGNILERFSAQQFPDLHSELNLSSLELGDSALYFCASSVGLAGAIDTQYFGPGTRLTVL.

The V call is TRBV6-6, the J call TRBJ1-1, with D possibly TRBD1 on 5 matching bases. The CDR3 spans 16 residues. CDR1 and CDR2 (germline): MNHNY, SVGAGI (reference sequence). Trimming took 6 bases from V and 3 from J, leaving 20 bases between them. CDR3 residues: CASSLGGSGVDTEAFF. In DNA, the CDR3 is TGTGCCAGCAGCCTCGGGGGGAGCGGGGTAGACACTGAAGCTTTCTTT.

The rearrangement uses TRBV21-1 and TRBJ2-7; the table gives TRBD2 as D, unverified against the DNA. TRBV21-1 is an annotated pseudogene. CDR3 length: 14 residues. The CDR3 DNA sequence: TGTGCCAGCAGCAAAGAGCCCCCCTATTACGAGCAGTACTTC. Residues: CASSKEPPYYEQYF.

The chain is built from TRBV19 and TRBJ2-7; 7 positions agree with TRBD2. This CDR3 contains 14 residues. Germline CDR1 LNHDA, CDR2 SQIVND (reference sequence). The ends lost 3 bases at V and 2 bases at J; junction bases unmatched: 4. The CDR3 DNA is TGTGCCAGTAGTATTTCTAGCGGTGCCTACGAGCAGTACTTC. As protein: CASSISSGAYEQYF.

Only a few counts were recorded for this clone. This chain joins TRBV18 and TRBJ2-4; D gene uncertain. V was shortened by 2 bases and J by 11 bases, with 7 bases between the two germline ends. Germline-derived CDR1 and CDR2 are KGHSH and LQKENI. The CDR3 runs to 11 residues. The CDR3 bases are TGTGCCAGCTCACCATGGGCTCTTCAGTACTTC. It encodes CASSPWALQYF. Full variable domain (rest looked up from reference TRBV18 and TRBJ2-4): NAGVMQNPRHLVRRRGQEARLRCSPMKGHSHVYWYRQLPEEGLKFMVYLQKENIIDESGMPKERFSAEFPKEGPSILRIQQVVRGDSAAYFCASSPWALQYFGAGTRLSVL.

This chain uses TRBV7-9 with TRBJ2-5, with 7 bases identical to TRBD1. The CDR3 runs to 17 residues. J was trimmed by 2 bases and V by 5 bases; bases with no gene match: 14. In germline, CDR1 is SEHNR, CDR2 FQNEAQ (reference sequence). This CDR3 reads CASSKIEQGLEQETQYF. The DNA of the CDR3 is TGTGCCAGCAGCAAAATTGAACAGGGGCTCGAGCAAGAGACCCAGTACTTC.

CDR3 sequence reads: CASSLRLGTSGTYEQFF. The CDR3 DNA follows: TGTGCCAGCAGCTTACGGCTGGGGACTAGCGGGACCTATGAGCAGTTCTTC. This chain connects TRBV11-2 to TRBJ2-1; 13 nucleotides line up with TRBD2. Germline-derived CDR1 and CDR2 are SGHAT and FQNNGV. V trimming: 2 bases; J trimming: 8 bases; junction bases outside the gene matches: 9. The CDR3 extends over 17 amino acids.

The chain has TRBV7-9 and TRBJ2-1; 7 bases are shared with TRBD1. Germline lookup yields CDR1 SEHNR and CDR2 FQNEAQ (reference sequence). Unmatched junction bases numbered 8, after V lost 6 bases and J lost 0 bases. There are 16 residues in the CDR3. In nucleotides, the CDR3 is TGTGCCAGCAGTCAGACAGGGCACGGCTCCTACAATGAGCAGTTCTTC. Translated, it gives CASSQTGHGSYNEQFF.

The chain employs TRBV7-6 and TRBJ2-4; 7 nucleotides line up with TRBD1. CDR3 length: 14 amino acids. Germline CDR1 is SGHVS and CDR2 is FNYEAQ. Trimming removed 1 base from V and 9 bases from J; junction bases left unmatched: 6. CDR3 in DNA: TGTGCCAGCAGCTTAGTACAGGGGCATGGCATTCAGTACTTC. Protein: CASSLVQGHGIQYF.

This chain connects TRBV2 to TRBJ1-5; 8 bases match TRBD1. The CDR3 covers 13 residues. Germline lookup yields CDR1 SNHLY and CDR2 FYNNEI. Trimming at V came to 8 bases and at J to 5 bases, leaving 5 bases not matched to a gene. This chain's CDR3 is CASEGQGDQPQHF. CDR3 nucleotides: TGTGCCAGCGAAGGACAGGGTGATCAGCCCCAGCATTTT.

The V gene is TRBV28, the J gene TRBJ2-3; 7 bases are shared with TRBD2. The CDR3 covers 15 residues. Germline V CDR1 and CDR2: MDHEN, SYDVKM. V trimming: 3 bases; J trimming: 0 bases; junction bases outside the gene matches: 3. In DNA, the CDR3 is TGTGCCAGCAGTTTGGGCGGGAGAAGCACAGATACGCAGTATTTT. The encoded protein is CASSLGGRSTDTQYF.

J is TRBJ1-1 and V is TRBV4-2; the D gene is possibly TRBD1 (6 bases). CDR3 size: 15 residues. CDR1 is LGHNA, CDR2 YNFKEQ, per germline. Deletions cut 2 bases from V and 4 bases from J, with 14 bases between. The CDR3 here is CASSQFQGYGTEAFF. CDR3 DNA sequence: TGTGCCAGCAGCCAATTTCAGGGGTACGGCACTGAAGCTTTCTTT.

The chain uses TRBV5-5 and TRBJ2-3, with TRBD2 identical over 7 bases. Trimming took 4 bases from V and 5 from J; bases not matched to a gene: 16. The CDR3 totals 17 residues. The germline V gene encodes CDR1 SGHKS and CDR2 YYEKEE (reference sequence). The CDR3 spells CASSRLDQGLTLDTQYF. The CDR3 nucleotides read TGTGCCAGCAGCCGTTTAGATCAGGGACTAACACTAGATACGCAGTATTTT.

This clone was seen just once. An end of the junction differs from the germline gene, which may be a read error. This chain joins TRBV9 and TRBJ2-5, with D tentatively TRBD2 (5 bases). CDR3 length: 15 amino acids. Germline V lookup: CDR1 SGDLS, CDR2 YYNGEE. The CDR3 spells CASSVGEFDQEAQYF. CDR3 nucleotides: TGTGCCAGCAGCGTAGGGGAGTTCGACCAAGAGGCCCAGTACTTC.

The count of this clone is one. The chain couples TRBV30 to TRBJ2-3; 9 bases match TRBD1. CDR3 length: 15 amino acids. J gave up 6 bases and V 0 bases, and 7 bases lay outside the gene matches. CDR1 is GTSNPN, CDR2 SVGIG, per germline (reference sequence). CDR3 in amino acids: CAWSVTGGASDTQYF. CDR3 bases: TGTGCCTGGAGTGTTACAGGGGGCGCCTCGGATACGCAGTATTTT.

The gene calls are TRBV28 and TRBJ1-5; 7 bases are shared with TRBD1. The CDR3 sequence is 15 residues long. CDR1 is MDHEN and CDR2 is SYDVKM in the germline V gene. Trimming cost V 7 bases and J 3 bases; bases outside gene matches: 9. The CDR3 here is CASTTRRGPNQPQHF. The DNA for the CDR3 is TGTGCCAGCACCACCCGGAGGGGGCCCAATCAGCCCCAGCATTTT.

The V gene is TRBV10-1, the J gene TRBJ2-1; D uncertain. The CDR3 is 14 residues long. The V gene lost 8 bases and the J gene lost 1 base, with 12 bases spanning the gap. CDR1 and CDR2 (germline): WNHNN, SYGVQD (reference sequence). The CDR3 DNA sequence: TGCGCCAGCTCAGGTGGTCAATCCTACAATGAGCAGTTCTTC. The encoded protein is CASSGGQSYNEQFF.

The CDR3, as DNA: TGCAGCGTTGAAACCGCGGGACTAGCGAAAGATACGCAGTATTTT. Protein sequence: CSVETAGLAKDTQYF. The V gene is TRBV29-1, the J gene TRBJ2-3; the match to TRBD2 covers 10 bases. The CDR3 sequence is 15 residues long. Germline V gene sequence: CDR1 SQVTM, CDR2 ANQGSEA. V gave up 2 bases and J gave up 5 bases; unmatched junction bases: 7.

Notes on this clone: The sample holds other DNA sequences that translate to the same CDR3. The chain links TRBV20-1 to TRBJ2-7; no firm D call. Germline CDR1 is DFQATT and CDR2 is SNEGSKA (reference sequence). Trimming shortened V by 1 base and J by 3 bases, and 4 bases separated the two germline ends. This CDR3 contains 11 residues. CDR3 residues: CSARGLYEQYF. The DNA of the CDR3 is TGCAGTGCTAGAGGCCTCTACGAGCAGTACTTC.

V and J are TRBV5-1 and TRBJ2-1; D gene uncertain. Germline CDR1 SGHRS, CDR2 YFSETQ. Trimming shortened V by 2 bases and J by 6 bases, and 9 bases separated the two germline ends. The CDR3 length is 13 residues. CDR3: CASSLDLGNEQFF. The CDR3 DNA reads TGCGCCAGCAGCTTAGATTTGGGCAATGAGCAGTTCTTC.

The chain joins TRBV19 to TRBJ2-7; tentatively, D is TRBD1 (5 bases). The germline CDR1 and CDR2 sequences are LNHDA and SQIVND (reference sequence). Trimming stripped 5 bases from V and 2 bases from J, with 10 bases between. The CDR3 covers 13 residues. CDR3 loop: CASSSGLTYEQYF. Written as DNA, the CDR3 is TGTGCCAGTAGTTCAGGGCTAACCTACGAGCAGTACTTC.